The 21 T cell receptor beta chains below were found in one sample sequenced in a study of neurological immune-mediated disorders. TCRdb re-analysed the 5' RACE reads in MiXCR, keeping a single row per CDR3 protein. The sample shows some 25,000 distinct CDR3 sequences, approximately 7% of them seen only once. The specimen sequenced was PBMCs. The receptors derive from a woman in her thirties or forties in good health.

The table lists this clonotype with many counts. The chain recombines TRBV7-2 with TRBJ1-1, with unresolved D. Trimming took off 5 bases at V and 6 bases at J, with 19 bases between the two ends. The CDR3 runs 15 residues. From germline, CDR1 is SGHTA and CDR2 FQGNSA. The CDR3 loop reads CASSLLGNPRPEAFF. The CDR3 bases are TGTGCCAGCAGCCTTTTGGGAAACCCCAGGCCTGAAGCTTTCTTT.

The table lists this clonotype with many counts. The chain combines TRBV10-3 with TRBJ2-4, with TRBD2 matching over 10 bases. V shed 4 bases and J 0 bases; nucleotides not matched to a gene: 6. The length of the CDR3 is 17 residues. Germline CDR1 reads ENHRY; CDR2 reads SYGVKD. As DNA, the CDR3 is TGTGCCATCAGTGGTAGCGGGAGGTTGGGAGCCAAAAACATTCAGTACTTC. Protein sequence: CAISGSGRLGAKNIQYF.

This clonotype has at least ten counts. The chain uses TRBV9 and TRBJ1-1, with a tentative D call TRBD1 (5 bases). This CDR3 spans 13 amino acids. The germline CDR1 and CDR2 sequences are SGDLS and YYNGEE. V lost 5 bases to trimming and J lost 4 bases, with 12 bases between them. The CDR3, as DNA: TGTGCCAGCAGTAGCGGGCAGGGCACTGAAGCTTTCTTT. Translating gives CASSSGQGTEAFF.

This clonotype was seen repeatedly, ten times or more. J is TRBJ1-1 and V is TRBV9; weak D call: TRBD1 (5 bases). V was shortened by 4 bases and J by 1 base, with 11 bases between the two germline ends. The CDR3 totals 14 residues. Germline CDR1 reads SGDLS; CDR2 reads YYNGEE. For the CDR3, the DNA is TGTGCCAGCAGCCCGGCCGGACAGAACACTGAAGCTTTCTTT. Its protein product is CASSPAGQNTEAFF. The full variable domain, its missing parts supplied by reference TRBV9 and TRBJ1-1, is DSGVTQTPKHLITATGQRVTLRCSPRSGDLSVYWYQQSLDQGLQFLIQYYNGEERAKGNILERFSAQQFPDLHSELNLSSLELGDSALYFCASSPAGQNTEAFFGQGTRLTVV.

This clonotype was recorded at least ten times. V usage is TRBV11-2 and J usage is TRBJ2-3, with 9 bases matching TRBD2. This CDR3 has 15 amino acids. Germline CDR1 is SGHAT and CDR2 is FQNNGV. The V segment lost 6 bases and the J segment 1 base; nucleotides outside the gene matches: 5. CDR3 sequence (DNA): TGTGCCAGCAGTCCATGGACTAGCGGCACAGATACGCAGTATTTT. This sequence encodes CASSPWTSGTDTQYF.

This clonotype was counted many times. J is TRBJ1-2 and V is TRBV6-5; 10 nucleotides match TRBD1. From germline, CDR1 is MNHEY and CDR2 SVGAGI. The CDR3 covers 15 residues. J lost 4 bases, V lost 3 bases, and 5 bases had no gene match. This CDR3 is CASSYPGQGFYGYTF. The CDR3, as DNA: TGTGCCAGCAGTTATCCGGGACAGGGGTTCTATGGCTACACCTTC.

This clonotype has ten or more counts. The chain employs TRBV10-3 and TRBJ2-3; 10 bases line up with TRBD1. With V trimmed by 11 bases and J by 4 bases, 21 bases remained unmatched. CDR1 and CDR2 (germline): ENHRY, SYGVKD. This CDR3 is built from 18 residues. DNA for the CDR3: TGTGCCGTCTGGACAGGGGGTCTAGCGGTTCCGGGGGCAGATACGCAGTATTTT. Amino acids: CAVWTGGLAVPGADTQYF.

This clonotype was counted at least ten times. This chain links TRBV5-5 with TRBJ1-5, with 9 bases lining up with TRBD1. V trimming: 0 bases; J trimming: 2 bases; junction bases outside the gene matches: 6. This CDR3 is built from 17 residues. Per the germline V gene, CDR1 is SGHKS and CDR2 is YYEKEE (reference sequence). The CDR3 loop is CASSLEQGAVRNQPQHF. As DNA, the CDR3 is TGTGCCAGCAGCTTGGAACAGGGGGCTGTACGCAATCAGCCCCAGCATTTT.

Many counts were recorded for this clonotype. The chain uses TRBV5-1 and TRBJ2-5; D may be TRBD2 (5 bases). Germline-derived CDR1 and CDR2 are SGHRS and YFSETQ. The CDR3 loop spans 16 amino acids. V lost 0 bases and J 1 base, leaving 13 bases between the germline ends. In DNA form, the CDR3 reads TGCGCCAGCAGCTTGGCCGGGATAGAGATCCAAGAGACCCAGTACTTC. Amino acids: CASSLAGIEIQETQYF.

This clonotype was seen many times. CDR3 nucleotide sequence: TGTGCCAGCAGCTCTAGCGGTGGGAGGGCAGGTGAGCAGTTCTTC. Amino acid sequence: CASSSSGGRAGEQFF. The chain uses TRBV7-2 and TRBJ2-1, with TRBD2 matching 7 bases. The V gene end was trimmed by 4 bases and the J gene end by 9 bases; junction bases not matched to a gene: 12. From germline, CDR1 is SGHTA and CDR2 FQGNSA. This CDR3 is 15 amino acids long.

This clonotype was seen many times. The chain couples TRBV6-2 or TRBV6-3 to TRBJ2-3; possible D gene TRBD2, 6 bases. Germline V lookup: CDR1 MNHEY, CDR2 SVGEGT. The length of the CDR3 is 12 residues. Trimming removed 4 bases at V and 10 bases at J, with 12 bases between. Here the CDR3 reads CASSFTAGSQYF. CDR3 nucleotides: TGTGCCAGCAGTTTTACCGCGGGGTCGCAGTATTTT.

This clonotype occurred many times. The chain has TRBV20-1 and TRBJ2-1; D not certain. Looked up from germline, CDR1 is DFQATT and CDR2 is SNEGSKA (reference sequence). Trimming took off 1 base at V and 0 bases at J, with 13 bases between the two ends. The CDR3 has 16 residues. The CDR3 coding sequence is TGCAGTGCTAGAGCTTTAGGTATCGGCTCCTACAATGAGCAGTTCTTC. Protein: CSARALGIGSYNEQFF.

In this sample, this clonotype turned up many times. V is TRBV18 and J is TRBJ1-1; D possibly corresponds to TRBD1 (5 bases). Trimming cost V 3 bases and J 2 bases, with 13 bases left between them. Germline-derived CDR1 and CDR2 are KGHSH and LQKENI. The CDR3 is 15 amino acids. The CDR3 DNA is TGTGCCAGCTCACCCTCACAGGCGGGAAACACTGAAGCTTTCTTT. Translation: CASSPSQAGNTEAFF.

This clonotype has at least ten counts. The CDR3 nucleotides are TGCAGCGAGATAGGGACTAGCGACTCCTACGAGCAGTACTTC. It codes for CSEIGTSDSYEQYF. The chain couples TRBV29-1 to TRBJ2-7; 10 nucleotides align to TRBD2. This CDR3 spans 14 amino acids. Unmatched junction bases numbered 6, after V lost 7 bases and J lost 0 bases. Germline loops: CDR1 SQVTM, CDR2 ANQGSEA.

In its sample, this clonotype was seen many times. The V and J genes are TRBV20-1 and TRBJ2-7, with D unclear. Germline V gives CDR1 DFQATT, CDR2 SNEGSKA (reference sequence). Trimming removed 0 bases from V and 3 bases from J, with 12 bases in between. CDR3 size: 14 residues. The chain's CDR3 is CSARDTRIHYEQYF. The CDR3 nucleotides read TGCAGTGCTAGAGATACCCGGATCCACTACGAGCAGTACTTC.

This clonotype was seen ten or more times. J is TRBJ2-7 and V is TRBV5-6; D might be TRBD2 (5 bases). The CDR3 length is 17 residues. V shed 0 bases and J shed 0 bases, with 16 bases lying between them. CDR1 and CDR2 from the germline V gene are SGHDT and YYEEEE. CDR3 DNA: TGTGCCAGCAGCTTGGTAGCGTCACAGAAGAGCTCCTACGAGCAGTACTTC. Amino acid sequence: CASSLVASQKSSYEQYF.

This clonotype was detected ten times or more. CDR3 in DNA: TGCGCCAGCAGTCTCCCGGGTATGGACTCACCCCTCCACTTT. Translated, it gives CASSLPGMDSPLHF. V usage is TRBV5-1 and J usage is TRBJ1-6; D is unresolved. This CDR3 is built from 14 residues. The germline V gene has CDR1 SGHRS and CDR2 YFSETQ. The V end was cut by 5 bases, the J end by 10 bases, with 16 bases between. The full variable domain, its missing parts supplied by reference TRBV5-1 and TRBJ1-6, is KAGVTQTPRYLIKTRGQQVTLSCSPISGHRSVSWYQQTPGQGLQFLFEYFSETQRNKGNFPGRFSGRQFSNSRSEMNVSTLELGDSALYLCASSLPGMDSPLHFGNGTRLTVT.

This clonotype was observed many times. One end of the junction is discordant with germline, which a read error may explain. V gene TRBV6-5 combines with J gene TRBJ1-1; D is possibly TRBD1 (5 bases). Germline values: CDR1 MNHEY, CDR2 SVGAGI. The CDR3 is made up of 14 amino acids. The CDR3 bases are TGTGCCAGCAGTTACGGAGCAGGGAACGCTGAAGCTTTCTTT. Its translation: CASSYGAGNAEAFF.

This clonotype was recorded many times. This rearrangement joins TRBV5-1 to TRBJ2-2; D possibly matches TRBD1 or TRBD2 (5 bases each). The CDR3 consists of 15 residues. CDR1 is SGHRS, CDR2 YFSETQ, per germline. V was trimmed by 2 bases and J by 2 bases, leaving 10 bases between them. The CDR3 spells CASSFTGPNTGELFF. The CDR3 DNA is TGCGCCAGCAGCTTTACGGGGCCCAACACCGGGGAGCTGTTTTTT.

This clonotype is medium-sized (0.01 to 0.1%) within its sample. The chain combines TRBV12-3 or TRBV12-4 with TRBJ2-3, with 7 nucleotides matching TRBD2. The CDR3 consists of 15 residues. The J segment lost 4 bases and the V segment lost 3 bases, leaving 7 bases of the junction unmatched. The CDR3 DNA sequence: TGTGCCAGCAGTTTCTCGGGCGGGAGTGCAGATACGCAGTATTTT. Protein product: CASSFSGGSADTQYF.

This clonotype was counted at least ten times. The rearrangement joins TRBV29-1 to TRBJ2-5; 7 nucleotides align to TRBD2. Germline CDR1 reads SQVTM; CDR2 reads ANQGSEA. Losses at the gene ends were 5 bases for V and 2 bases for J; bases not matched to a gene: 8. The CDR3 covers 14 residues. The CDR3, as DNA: TGCAGCGTTTTGGGGGGGACTGGACAAGAGACCCAGTACTTC. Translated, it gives CSVLGGTGQETQYF.